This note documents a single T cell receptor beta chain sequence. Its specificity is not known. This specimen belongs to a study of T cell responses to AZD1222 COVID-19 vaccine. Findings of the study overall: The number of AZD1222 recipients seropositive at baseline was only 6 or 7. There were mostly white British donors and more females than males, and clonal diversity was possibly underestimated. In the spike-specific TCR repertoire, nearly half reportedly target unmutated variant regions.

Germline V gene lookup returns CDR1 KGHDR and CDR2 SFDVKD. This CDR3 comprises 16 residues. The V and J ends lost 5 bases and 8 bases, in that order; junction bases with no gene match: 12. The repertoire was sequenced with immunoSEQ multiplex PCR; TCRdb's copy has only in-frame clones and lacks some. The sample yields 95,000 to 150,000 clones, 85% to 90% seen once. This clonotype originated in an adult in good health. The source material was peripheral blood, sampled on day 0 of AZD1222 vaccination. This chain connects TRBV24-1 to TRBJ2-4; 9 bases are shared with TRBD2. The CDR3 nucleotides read TGTGCCACCAGTGTGGGGCGGGAGGGCGCCCGAGACATTCAGTACTTC. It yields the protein CATSVGREGARDIQYF.